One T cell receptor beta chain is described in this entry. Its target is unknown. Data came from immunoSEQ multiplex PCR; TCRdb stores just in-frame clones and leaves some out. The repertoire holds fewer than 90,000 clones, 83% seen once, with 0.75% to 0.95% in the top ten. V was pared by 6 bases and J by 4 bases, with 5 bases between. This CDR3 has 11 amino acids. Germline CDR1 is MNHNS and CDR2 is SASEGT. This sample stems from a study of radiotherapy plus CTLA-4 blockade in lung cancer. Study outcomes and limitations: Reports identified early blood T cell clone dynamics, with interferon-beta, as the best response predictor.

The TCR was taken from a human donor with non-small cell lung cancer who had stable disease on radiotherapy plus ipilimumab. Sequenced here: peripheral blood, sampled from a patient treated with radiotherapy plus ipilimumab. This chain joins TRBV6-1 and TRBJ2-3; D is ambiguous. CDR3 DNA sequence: TGTGCCAGCAGCGCATCAGATACGCAGTATTTT. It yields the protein CASSASDTQYF.